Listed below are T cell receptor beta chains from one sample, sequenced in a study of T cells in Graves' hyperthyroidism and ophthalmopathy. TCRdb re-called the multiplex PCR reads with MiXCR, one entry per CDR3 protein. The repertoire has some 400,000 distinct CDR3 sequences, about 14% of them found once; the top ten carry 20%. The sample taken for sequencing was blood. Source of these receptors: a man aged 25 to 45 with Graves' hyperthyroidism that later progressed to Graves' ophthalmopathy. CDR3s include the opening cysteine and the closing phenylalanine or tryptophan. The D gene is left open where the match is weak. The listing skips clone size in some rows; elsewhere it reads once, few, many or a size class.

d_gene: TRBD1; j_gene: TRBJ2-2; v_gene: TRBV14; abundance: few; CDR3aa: CASSYFSTGPTGELFF; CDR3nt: TGTGCCAGCAGCTATTTTTCGACAGGGCCCACCGGGGAGCTGTTTTTT
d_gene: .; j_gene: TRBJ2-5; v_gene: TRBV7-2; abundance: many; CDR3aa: CASSPTSVWEETQYF; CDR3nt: TGTGCCAGCAGCCCGACTTCAGTCTGGGAAGAGACCCAGTACTTC
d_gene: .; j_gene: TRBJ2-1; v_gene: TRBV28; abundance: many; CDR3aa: CASSWDDTGVDEQFF; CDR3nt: TGTGCCAGCAGTTGGGACGATACAGGCGTGGATGAGCAGTTCTTC
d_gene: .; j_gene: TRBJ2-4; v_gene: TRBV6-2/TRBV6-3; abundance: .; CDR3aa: CASSRDEMRNIQYF; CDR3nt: TGTGCCAGCAGTAGGGACGAGATGAGAAACATTCAGTACTTC
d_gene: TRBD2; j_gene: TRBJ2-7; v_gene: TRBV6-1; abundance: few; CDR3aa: CASSPHASGGAHEQYF; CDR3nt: TGTGCCAGCAGCCCCCATGCTAGCGGGGGGGCCCACGAGCAGTACTTC
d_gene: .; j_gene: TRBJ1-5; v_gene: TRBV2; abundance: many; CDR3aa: CAIGEGERQPQHF; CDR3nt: TGTGCCATCGGAGAGGGAGAGCGACAGCCCCAGCATTTT
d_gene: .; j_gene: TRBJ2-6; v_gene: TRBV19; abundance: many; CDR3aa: CASTLPQGGVGGANVLTF; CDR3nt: TGTGCCAGTACCCTACCCCAGGGAGGCGTCGGTGGGGCCAACGTCCTGACTTTC
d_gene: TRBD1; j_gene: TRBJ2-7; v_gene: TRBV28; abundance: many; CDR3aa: CASRVGTGAYEQYF; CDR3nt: TGTGCCAGCAGGGTGGGGACAGGGGCCTACGAGCAGTACTTC
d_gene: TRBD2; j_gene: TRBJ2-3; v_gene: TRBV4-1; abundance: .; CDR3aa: CASSQESPSGGAKDTQYF; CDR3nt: TGCGCCAGCAGCCAAGAGTCCCCTAGCGGGGGGGCCAAAGATACGCAGTATTTT
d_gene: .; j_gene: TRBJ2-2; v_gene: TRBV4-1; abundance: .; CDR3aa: CASSQDPGTGELFF; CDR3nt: TGCGCCAGCAGCCAAGACCCGGGGACCGGGGAGCTGTTTTTT
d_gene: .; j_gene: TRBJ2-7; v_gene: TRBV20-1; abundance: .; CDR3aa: CSARRQGLYEQYF; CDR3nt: TGCAGTGCCCGCAGGCAGGGTCTCTACGAGCAGTACTTC
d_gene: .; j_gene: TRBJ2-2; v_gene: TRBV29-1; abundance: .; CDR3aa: CSSVNIGGGELFF; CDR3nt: TGCAGCTCCGTCAACATCGGGGGCGGGGAGCTGTTTTTT
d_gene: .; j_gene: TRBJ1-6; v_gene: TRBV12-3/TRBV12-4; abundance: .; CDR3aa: CASSLRQGSNSPLHF; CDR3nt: TGTGCCAGCAGTTTAAGGCAGGGGTCAAATTCACCCCTCCACTTT
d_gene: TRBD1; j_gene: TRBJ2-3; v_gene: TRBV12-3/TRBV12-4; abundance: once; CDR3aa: CASSPDRAGDTQYF; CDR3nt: TGTGCCAGCAGTCCGGACAGGGCGGGAGATACGCAGTATTTT
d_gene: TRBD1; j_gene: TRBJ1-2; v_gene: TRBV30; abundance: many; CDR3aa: CAWSRTGAKGYTF; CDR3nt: TGTGCCTGGAGTCGTACAGGGGCGAAAGGCTACACCTTC
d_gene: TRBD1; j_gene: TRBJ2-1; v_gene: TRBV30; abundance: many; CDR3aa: CAWSVEGGLYNEQFF; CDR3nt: TGTGCCTGGAGCGTGGAAGGGGGCCTCTACAATGAGCAGTTCTTC
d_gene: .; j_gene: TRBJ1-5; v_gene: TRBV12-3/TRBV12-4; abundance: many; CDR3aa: CASRIEGNNQPQHF; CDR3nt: TGTGCCAGCAGGATTGAGGGAAATAATCAGCCCCAGCATTTT
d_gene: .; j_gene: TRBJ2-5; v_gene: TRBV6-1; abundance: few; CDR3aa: CASELPGTQYF; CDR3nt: TGTGCCAGCGAGCTGCCCGGGACCCAGTACTTC
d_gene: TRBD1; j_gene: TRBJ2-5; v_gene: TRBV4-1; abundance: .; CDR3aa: CASSQYVTGEETQYF; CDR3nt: TGCGCCAGCAGCCAATACGTGACAGGGGAAGAGACCCAGTACTTC
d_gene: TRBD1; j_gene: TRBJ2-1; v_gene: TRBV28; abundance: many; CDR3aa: CATLVGGPNEQFF; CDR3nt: TGTGCCACCCTCGTAGGGGGCCCCAATGAGCAGTTCTTC
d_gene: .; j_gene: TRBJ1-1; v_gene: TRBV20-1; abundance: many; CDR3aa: CSAERRAEAFF; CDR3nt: TGCAGTGCTGAAAGAAGGGCTGAAGCTTTCTTT
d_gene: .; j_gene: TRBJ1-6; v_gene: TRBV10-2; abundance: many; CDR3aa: CASSERDSPLHF; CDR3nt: TGCGCCAGCAGTGAGAGGGATTCACCCCTCCACTTT
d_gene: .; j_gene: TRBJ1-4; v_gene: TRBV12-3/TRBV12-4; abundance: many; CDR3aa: CASSNTVSEKLFF; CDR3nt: TGTGCCAGCAGTAACACAGTCTCTGAAAAACTGTTTTTT
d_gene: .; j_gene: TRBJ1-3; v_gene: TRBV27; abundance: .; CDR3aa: CASSLKVGNTIYF; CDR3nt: TGTGCCAGCAGTTTAAAGGTTGGGAACACCATATATTTT
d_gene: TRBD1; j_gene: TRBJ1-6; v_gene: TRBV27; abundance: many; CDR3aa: CASSQRQGPNSPLHF; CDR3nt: TGTGCCAGCAGCCAAAGACAGGGCCCAAATTCACCCCTCCACTTT
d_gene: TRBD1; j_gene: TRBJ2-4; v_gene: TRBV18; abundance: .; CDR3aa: CASSPTGDLNIQYF; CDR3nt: TGTGCCAGCTCACCGACAGGGGACCTAAACATTCAGTACTTC
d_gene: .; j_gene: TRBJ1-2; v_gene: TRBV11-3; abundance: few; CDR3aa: CASSLDTDNYGYTF; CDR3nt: TGTGCCAGCAGCTTAGATACAGATAACTATGGCTACACCTTC
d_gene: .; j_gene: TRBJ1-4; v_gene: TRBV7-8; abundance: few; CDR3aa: CASSPRRIATNEKLFF; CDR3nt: TGTGCCAGCAGCCCGCGACGTATTGCAACTAATGAAAAACTGTTTTTT
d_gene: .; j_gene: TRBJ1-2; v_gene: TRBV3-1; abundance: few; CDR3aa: CASSQKLEGLSYGYTF; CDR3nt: TGTGCCAGCAGCCAAAAGTTGGAGGGTTTGAGCTATGGCTACACCTTC
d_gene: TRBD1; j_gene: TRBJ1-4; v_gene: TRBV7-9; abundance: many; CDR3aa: CASSSGQKNEKLFF; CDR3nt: TGTGCCAGCAGCTCGGGACAGAAGAATGAAAAACTGTTTTTT
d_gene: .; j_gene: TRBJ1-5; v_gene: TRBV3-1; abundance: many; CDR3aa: CASSQDGTSAAPQHF; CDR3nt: TGTGCCAGCAGCCAAGACGGGACGTCCGCAGCGCCCCAGCATTTT
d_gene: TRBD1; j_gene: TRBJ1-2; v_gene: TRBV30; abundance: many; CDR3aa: CAWSDRWTGRGDGYTF; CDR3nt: TGTGCCTGGAGTGATCGATGGACAGGAAGAGGGGATGGCTACACCTTC
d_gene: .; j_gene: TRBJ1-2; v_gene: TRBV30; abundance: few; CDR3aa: CAWRGTNYGYTF; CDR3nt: TGTGCCTGGAGGGGGACCAACTATGGCTACACCTTC
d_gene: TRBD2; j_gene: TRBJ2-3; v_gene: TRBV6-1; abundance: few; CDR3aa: CASGEGGGTDTQYF; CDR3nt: TGTGCCAGCGGGGAGGGTGGAGGCACAGATACGCAGTATTTT
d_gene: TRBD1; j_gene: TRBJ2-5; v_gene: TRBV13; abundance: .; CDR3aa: CASSFIGQGKETQCF; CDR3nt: TGTGCCAGCAGCTTTATCGGACAGGGTAAAGAGACCCAGTGCTTC
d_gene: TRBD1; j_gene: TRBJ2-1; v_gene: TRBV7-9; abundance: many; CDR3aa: CASSLRQGINEQFF; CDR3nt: TGTGCCAGCAGCTTGAGACAGGGAATTAATGAGCAGTTCTTC
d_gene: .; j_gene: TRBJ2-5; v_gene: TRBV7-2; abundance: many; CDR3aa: CASSLEGTHKYF; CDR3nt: TGTGCCAGCAGCTTAGAGGGGACTCACAAGTACTTC
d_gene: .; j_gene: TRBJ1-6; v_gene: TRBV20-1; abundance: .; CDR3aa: CSAEKTIDSPLHF; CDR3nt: TGCAGTGCGGAAAAGACTATCGATTCACCCCTCCACTTT
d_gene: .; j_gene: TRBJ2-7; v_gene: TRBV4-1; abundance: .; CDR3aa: CASSQDRSTGEGYEQYF; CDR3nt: TGCGCCAGCAGCCAAGACCGCTCGACAGGGGAGGGCTACGAGCAGTACTTC
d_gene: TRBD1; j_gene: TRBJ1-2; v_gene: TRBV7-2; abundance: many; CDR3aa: CASSRDRASGGYTF; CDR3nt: TGTGCCAGCAGCCGGGACAGGGCAAGTGGTGGCTACACCTTC
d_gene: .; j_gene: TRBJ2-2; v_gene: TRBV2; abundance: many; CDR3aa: CASSEMGANTGELFF; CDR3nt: TGTGCCAGCAGTGAAATGGGGGCGAACACCGGGGAGCTGTTTTTT
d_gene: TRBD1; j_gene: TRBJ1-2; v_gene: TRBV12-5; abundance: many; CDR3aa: CASGPTGGHGYTF; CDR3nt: TGTGCTAGTGGCCCCACAGGGGGCCATGGCTACACCTTC
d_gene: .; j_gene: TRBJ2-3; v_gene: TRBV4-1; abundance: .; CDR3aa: CASSRDRHPSTDTQYF; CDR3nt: TGCGCCAGCAGCCGAGACAGACACCCTAGCACAGATACGCAGTATTTT
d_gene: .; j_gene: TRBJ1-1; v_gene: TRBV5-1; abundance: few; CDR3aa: CASSLVKGGRHTEAFF; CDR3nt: TGCGCCAGCAGCTTGGTAAAGGGGGGGCGGCACACTGAAGCTTTCTTT
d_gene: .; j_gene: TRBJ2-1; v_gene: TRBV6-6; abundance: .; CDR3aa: CASSYNRNNEQFF; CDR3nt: TGTGCCAGCAGTTACAACCGGAACAATGAGCAGTTCTTC
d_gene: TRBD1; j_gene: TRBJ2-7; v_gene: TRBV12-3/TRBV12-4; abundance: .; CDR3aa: CASSSHGQGPYEQYF; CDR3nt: TGTGCCAGCAGTAGTCATGGACAGGGGCCCTACGAGCAGTACTTC
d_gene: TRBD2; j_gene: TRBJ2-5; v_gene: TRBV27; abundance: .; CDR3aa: CASRQLAGGGETQYF; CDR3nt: TGTGCCAGCAGACAGCTAGCGGGGGGGGGGGAGACCCAGTACTTC
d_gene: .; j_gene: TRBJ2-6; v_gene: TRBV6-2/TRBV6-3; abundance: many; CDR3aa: CASSYRDSGANVLTF; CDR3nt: TGTGCCAGCAGTTACAGGGACTCTGGGGCCAACGTCCTGACTTTC
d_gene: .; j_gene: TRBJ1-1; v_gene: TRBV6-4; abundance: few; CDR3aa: CASSVRGGGDTEAFF; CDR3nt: TGTGCCAGCAGTGTACGGGGGGGGGGGGACACTGAAGCTTTCTTT
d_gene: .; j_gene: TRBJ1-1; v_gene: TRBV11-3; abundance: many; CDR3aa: CASSFARVKGPGTEAFF; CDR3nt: TGTGCCAGCAGCTTCGCCCGAGTTAAGGGGCCGGGCACTGAAGCTTTCTTT
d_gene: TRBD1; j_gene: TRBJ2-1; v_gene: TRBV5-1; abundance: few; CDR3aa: CASIGPGQGASEQFF; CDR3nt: TGCGCCAGCATCGGGCCGGGACAGGGGGCTAGTGAGCAGTTCTTC
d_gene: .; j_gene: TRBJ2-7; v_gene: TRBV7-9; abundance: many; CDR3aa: CATTGGAIHEQYF; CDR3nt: TGTGCCACAACTGGGGGGGCCATCCACGAGCAGTACTTC
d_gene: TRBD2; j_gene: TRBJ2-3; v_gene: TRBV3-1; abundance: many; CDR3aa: CASSQDSLAGVNTQYF; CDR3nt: TGTGCCAGCAGCCAAGATTCGCTAGCGGGGGTGAATACGCAGTATTTT